Sequencing of this T cell receptor (beta chain) was carried out in a study of blood T cell repertoires in COVID-19 (dated by TCRdb to 2018 to 2021). Turning to the overall study: The collaborator samples originated in the United States, Italy and Spain and spanned the acute and convalescent phases of COVID-19. The prospective study material was composed of cDNA or gDNA derived from T cells, B-cell-depleted T cells, or PBMCs. Samples came from the ongoing ImmuneRACE study (first 160 participants) plus 1,254 subjects from 6 global collaborators. The repertoires were released in a freely available public database intended as a resource for research on the immune response to SARS-CoV-2. Sample metadata almost always included a de-identified subject ID, COVID-19 status, age in years and sex. Deeply sampled blood TCRbeta repertoires from subjects exposed to, actively infected with, or recovered from COVID-19 were included in the dataset. Where available, HLA class I and class II types were obtained from metadata supplied by the sample provider rather than from assay-based typing. General study outcomes and caveats: How much clinical and demographic metadata was included differed by source and by participant, and the metadata was provided uncurated.

A remark on this clone: What antigen it recognizes has not been identified. The record has no base qualities; no much larger clone is one base away.

The germline V gene encodes CDR1 SGHNT and CDR2 YYREEE (reference sequence). Trimming removed 7 bases from V and 4 bases from J, leaving 8 bases between the germline ends. The CDR3 starts with the cysteine, ends with the phenylalanine, and has 11 residues. Of the read, only the CDR3 DNA is kept; its 33 bases are in frame from base 1. The immunoSEQ Assay, a bias-controlled multiplex PCR, was used to amplify TCRbeta CDR3 regions from genomic DNA. The paper's processing steps were these. Nucleated cell counts per sample were estimated from amplification of reference gene primers within the assay. Sequence reads were collapsed and filtered to measure the absolute abundance of every unique TCRbeta CDR3 rearrangement. For each sample, productive Simpson clonality was calculated as the square root of Simpson's diversity index over productive rearrangements. TCRdb provides this immuneACCESS table in a form limited to in-frame rearrangements. Some clones are lacking; in checked studies, under half of them reflect an unresolved V gene, and why the rest are absent is not known. V, J and clone size reflect that table, while D and trimming were determined from the DNA. Across this sample there are 250,000 or so clones, with 85% to 95% seen only once. Approximately 3% of the sample rests with the top ten.

In the prospective study, participants were about 18 to 90 years old, resided in approximately 22 geographic areas of the United States, and were enrolled through a virtual design. In the prospective study, cohorts were assigned on the basis of participant-reported clinical history obtained from a screening survey and a study questionnaire. A participant counted as exposed if, within 2 weeks of entering the study, that participant had been in contact with someone who had a PCR-confirmed or clinician-diagnosed COVID-19 case. Each participant in the prospective study had whole blood, serum and a nasopharyngeal or oropharyngeal swab collected by mobile phlebotomists. Participants in the prospective study had the option to provide additional blood draws and questionnaires over an approximately two-month period. Blood samples from the prospective study were shipped frozen or at room temperature prior to DNA extraction.

Sequences were obtained from PBMCs or T cells enriched from blood (not recorded which). The chain joins TRBV5-4 to TRBJ1-1; no confident D gene assignment can be made. The clonotype comes from a man aged 40-50 years who had been exposed to COVID-19. The nucleotide sequence reads TGTGCCAGCCGTCGGGGCACTGAAGCTTTCTTT. Translated, this gives CASRRGTEAFF.